A selection of T cell receptor beta chains follows, all from one sample in a study of cytomegalovirus exposure and HLA in healthy donors. The assay was immunoSEQ multiplex PCR, and TCRdb's table has in-frame clones only and misses some. Of some 170,000 clones listed, roughly 82% were seen once; the top ten hold approximately 11%. The sequenced material came from PBMCs. The receptors shown here come from a man in his fifties or sixties in good health and CMV-seropositive. Each CDR3 is given with its conserved first and last residue. D genes are given only for firm matches. Clone sizes are given selectively: once, few, many, or a class where the clone is expanded.

V gene: TRBV7-8
clone size: few
D gene: TRBD2
J gene: TRBJ2-1
CDR3 DNA: TGTGCCAGCAGCTTAGGGGCGGGGGGGCCGAATGAGCAGTTCTTC
CDR3 protein: CASSLGAGGPNEQFF

V gene: TRBV10-3
clone size: .
D gene: TRBD2
J gene: TRBJ2-1
CDR3 DNA: TGTGCCATCACCGGACTAGCGGTATCCTCCTACAATGAGCAGTTCTTC
CDR3 protein: CAITGLAVSSYNEQFF

V gene: TRBV5-1
clone size: .
D gene: TRBD2
J gene: TRBJ2-3
CDR3 DNA: TGCGCCAGCAGCTTGGAGGGAGCGGGAGGGTGGATGACAGATACGCAGTATTTT
CDR3 protein: CASSLEGAGGWMTDTQYF

V gene: TRBV19
clone size: .
D gene: .
J gene: TRBJ2-1
CDR3 DNA: TGTGCCAGTAGGTCCAGGGGTAGCGATGAGCAGTTCTTC
CDR3 protein: CASRSRGSDEQFF

V gene: TRBV28
clone size: .
D gene: TRBD2
J gene: TRBJ2-7
CDR3 DNA: TGTGCCAGCAGTTTAACTTCCAGCGGGAGAAACGAGCAGTACTTC
CDR3 protein: CASSLTSSGRNEQYF

V gene: TRBV15
clone size: .
D gene: .
J gene: TRBJ1-2
CDR3 DNA: TGTGCCACCAGCAGAGGGGACCGAATTGGGGGGGATGGCTACACCTTC
CDR3 protein: CATSRGDRIGGDGYTF

V gene: TRBV9
clone size: .
D gene: TRBD2
J gene: TRBJ2-5
CDR3 DNA: TGTGCCAGCAGCGTAGGGGTCGGAGCGGGGGTCCAAGAGACCCAGTACTTC
CDR3 protein: CASSVGVGAGVQETQYF

V gene: TRBV19
clone size: .
D gene: TRBD1
J gene: TRBJ1-1
CDR3 DNA: TGTGCCAGTAGTATCCGTTACAGGGGAAGCGGCACTGAAGCTTTCTTT
CDR3 protein: CASSIRYRGSGTEAFF

V gene: TRBV18
clone size: few
D gene: TRBD1
J gene: TRBJ1-4
CDR3 DNA: TGTGCCAGCTCACCACGGGGGGACAGTTCAACTAATGAAAAACTGTTTTTT
CDR3 protein: CASSPRGDSSTNEKLFF

V gene: TRBV5-6
clone size: once
D gene: TRBD1
J gene: TRBJ2-7
CDR3 DNA: TGTGCCAGCAGCTCGGAGCCGGGACAGAGATACGAGCAGTACTTC
CDR3 protein: CASSSEPGQRYEQYF

V gene: TRBV2
clone size: .
D gene: TRBD1
J gene: TRBJ1-1
CDR3 DNA: TGTGCCAGCAGCTACCAAGGGGACAGGCAGAACACTGAAGCTTTCTTT
CDR3 protein: CASSYQGDRQNTEAFF

V gene: TRBV7-9
clone size: .
D gene: .
J gene: TRBJ2-1
CDR3 DNA: TGTGCCAGCAGCTCAGGTCTCAGGGGATGGTCCTACAATGAGCAGTTCTTC
CDR3 protein: CASSSGLRGWSYNEQFF

V gene: TRBV6-6
clone size: .
D gene: TRBD1
J gene: TRBJ2-7
CDR3 DNA: TGTGCCAGCAGTTGGACCGGGACAGGGCCCTACGAGCAGTACTTC
CDR3 protein: CASSWTGTGPYEQYF

V gene: TRBV15
clone size: once
D gene: TRBD1
J gene: TRBJ2-1
CDR3 DNA: TGTGCCACCAGCAGAGAAGGGCGACAGGGGGGCAATGAGCAGTTCTTC
CDR3 protein: CATSREGRQGGNEQFF

V gene: TRBV4-3
clone size: .
D gene: .
J gene: TRBJ1-5
CDR3 DNA: TGCGCCAGCAGCCAAGAATGGAGTGCCGCTTATAGCAATCAGCCCCAGCATTTT
CDR3 protein: CASSQEWSAAYSNQPQHF

V gene: TRBV6-5
clone size: .
D gene: .
J gene: TRBJ2-5
CDR3 DNA: TGTGCCAGCAGTTTCGCAGGATCCCAAGAGACCCAGTACTTC
CDR3 protein: CASSFAGSQETQYF

V gene: TRBV2
clone size: .
D gene: .
J gene: TRBJ1-1
CDR3 DNA: TGTGCCAGCAGTCCTGAAAGCAGGGGCACTGAAGCTTTCTTT
CDR3 protein: CASSPESRGTEAFF

V gene: TRBV9
clone size: .
D gene: TRBD2
J gene: TRBJ2-7
CDR3 DNA: TGTGCCAGCAGCGTCTCCGGGACTAGGGGCTACGAGCAGTACTTC
CDR3 protein: CASSVSGTRGYEQYF

V gene: TRBV7-8
clone size: .
D gene: .
J gene: TRBJ1-1
CDR3 DNA: TGTGCCAGCAGCTTAGGTTTAGGGGGAAATGAAGCTTTCTTT
CDR3 protein: CASSLGLGGNEAFF

V gene: TRBV9
clone size: .
D gene: TRBD2
J gene: TRBJ2-1
CDR3 DNA: TGTGCCAGCAGCGACGCTAGCGGGCTCTCCTACAATGAGCAGTTCTTC
CDR3 protein: CASSDASGLSYNEQFF

V gene: TRBV5-1
clone size: .
D gene: .
J gene: TRBJ2-2
CDR3 DNA: TGCGCCAGCAGCTTGGGGGACGGGGGCACCGGGGAGCTGTTTTTT
CDR3 protein: CASSLGDGGTGELFF

V gene: TRBV6-5
clone size: .
D gene: TRBD2
J gene: TRBJ2-1
CDR3 DNA: TGTGCCAGCAGTTCACTAGCGGGAGCGGGTGAGCAGTTCTTC
CDR3 protein: CASSSLAGAGEQFF

V gene: TRBV6-5
clone size: .
D gene: .
J gene: TRBJ2-7
CDR3 DNA: TGTGCCAGCAGTTTCCGGAGCACCTACGAGCAGTACTTC
CDR3 protein: CASSFRSTYEQYF

V gene: TRBV7-2
clone size: .
D gene: .
J gene: TRBJ2-7
CDR3 DNA: TGTGCCAGCAGCTTAGCAGAAACCTACGAGCAGTACTTC
CDR3 protein: CASSLAETYEQYF

V gene: TRBV28
clone size: .
D gene: .
J gene: TRBJ2-7
CDR3 DNA: TGTGCCAGCAGTTCGGCGGGGCCTTACTCTTACGAGCAGTACTTC
CDR3 protein: CASSSAGPYSYEQYF

V gene: TRBV5-4
clone size: .
D gene: .
J gene: TRBJ2-3
CDR3 DNA: TGTGCCAGCAGCTTGGCCGGGGATACAGATACGCAGTATTTT
CDR3 protein: CASSLAGDTDTQYF

V gene: TRBV6-6
clone size: .
D gene: .
J gene: TRBJ1-2
CDR3 DNA: TGTGCCGGGTTTAGGGGAGGGTATGGCTACACCTTC
CDR3 protein: CAGFRGGYGYTF

V gene: TRBV5-6
clone size: few
D gene: TRBD1
J gene: TRBJ2-7
CDR3 DNA: TGTGCCAGCAGCTTAATGGGACAGGGGGCCTACGAGCAGTACTTC
CDR3 protein: CASSLMGQGAYEQYF

V gene: TRBV4-3
clone size: .
D gene: .
J gene: TRBJ1-3
CDR3 DNA: TGCGCCAGCAGCCAAGAGGGGGCAGGTCTTCTCGGAAACACCATATATTTT
CDR3 protein: CASSQEGAGLLGNTIYF

V gene: TRBV5-1
clone size: .
D gene: .
J gene: TRBJ1-1
CDR3 DNA: TGCGCCAGCAGCCCGGGGAGGGGGAACACTGAAGCTTTCTTT
CDR3 protein: CASSPGRGNTEAFF

V gene: TRBV7-9
clone size: .
D gene: TRBD1
J gene: TRBJ1-2
CDR3 DNA: TGTGCCAGCAGCCCTAGGGACAGGGAAGACTATGGCTACACCTTC
CDR3 protein: CASSPRDREDYGYTF

V gene: TRBV2
clone size: .
D gene: TRBD2
J gene: TRBJ2-3
CDR3 DNA: TGTGCCAGCAGTTTAGCGGGACTGCCCGGGACAGATACGCAGTATTTT
CDR3 protein: CASSLAGLPGTDTQYF

V gene: TRBV2
clone size: once
D gene: .
J gene: TRBJ2-3
CDR3 DNA: TGTGCCAGCACCCCACTTGGGAGCGGCACAGATACGCAGTATTTT
CDR3 protein: CASTPLGSGTDTQYF

V gene: TRBV2
clone size: .
D gene: .
J gene: TRBJ1-1
CDR3 DNA: TGTGCCAGCACTAGTGCTATGGAAACTTTCTTT
CDR3 protein: CASTSAMETFF

V gene: TRBV25-1
clone size: .
D gene: .
J gene: TRBJ2-2
CDR3 DNA: TGTGCCAGCAGTGAATTAGGCGGGGCTAACACCGGGGAGCTGTTTTTT
CDR3 protein: CASSELGGANTGELFF

V gene: TRBV7-9
clone size: .
D gene: TRBD2
J gene: TRBJ2-1
CDR3 DNA: TGTTCCAGCAGCTGGGGACTAGCGGTTGAGCAGTTCTTC
CDR3 protein: CSSSWGLAVEQFF

V gene: TRBV30
clone size: .
D gene: .
J gene: TRBJ2-2
CDR3 DNA: TGTGCCTGGAAGGGGGTTGATACCGGGGAGCTGTTTTTT
CDR3 protein: CAWKGVDTGELFF

V gene: TRBV4-3
clone size: .
D gene: .
J gene: TRBJ2-1
CDR3 DNA: TGCGCCAGCAGCTTTCCGAACGGTGGTGAGCAGTTCTTC
CDR3 protein: CASSFPNGGEQFF

V gene: TRBV2
clone size: few
D gene: .
J gene: TRBJ2-6
CDR3 DNA: TGTGCCAGCAGCCTCAGGGCGGGGGGGGCCAACGTCCTGACTTTC
CDR3 protein: CASSLRAGGANVLTF

V gene: TRBV7-9
clone size: .
D gene: TRBD2
J gene: TRBJ2-7
CDR3 DNA: TGTGCCAGCAGCGACAGAGCGGGGGGCTCCTCCTACGAGCAGTACTTC
CDR3 protein: CASSDRAGGSSYEQYF

V gene: TRBV19
clone size: .
D gene: TRBD1
J gene: TRBJ1-1
CDR3 DNA: TGTGCCAGTAGCACTGGACAGGGGGCGTTTGAAGCTTTCTTT
CDR3 protein: CASSTGQGAFEAFF

V gene: TRBV7-3
clone size: .
D gene: TRBD2
J gene: TRBJ2-1
CDR3 DNA: TGTGCCAGCAGCACGGGGACTAGTTTGAATGAGCAGTTCTTC
CDR3 protein: CASSTGTSLNEQFF

V gene: TRBV7-9
clone size: .
D gene: TRBD1
J gene: TRBJ2-7
CDR3 DNA: TGTTCCAGCAGCATAGGGGACAGGGACTACGAGCAGTACTTC
CDR3 protein: CSSSIGDRDYEQYF

V gene: TRBV28
clone size: .
D gene: .
J gene: TRBJ2-3
CDR3 DNA: TGTGCCAGCAGACCCTCCGGCCAGGGCACAGATACGCAGTATTTT
CDR3 protein: CASRPSGQGTDTQYF

V gene: TRBV9
clone size: .
D gene: TRBD1
J gene: TRBJ2-5
CDR3 DNA: TGTGCCAGCAACCGGGACAGGCAAGAGACCCAGTACTTC
CDR3 protein: CASNRDRQETQYF

V gene: TRBV7-9
clone size: once
D gene: TRBD1
J gene: TRBJ1-2
CDR3 DNA: TGTGCCAGCAGCTTGGGGCAGGGGGACTATGGCTACACCTTC
CDR3 protein: CASSLGQGDYGYTF

V gene: TRBV27
clone size: .
D gene: .
J gene: TRBJ2-6
CDR3 DNA: TGTGCCAGCAGCAAATTAGGCGGCGGAGTACCATCTGGGGCCAACGTCCTGACTTTC
CDR3 protein: CASSKLGGGVPSGANVLTF

V gene: TRBV5-1
clone size: .
D gene: .
J gene: TRBJ2-2
CDR3 DNA: TGCGCCAGCAGCTTGAGGGCTAGCGTCAACACCGGGGAGCTGTTTTTT
CDR3 protein: CASSLRASVNTGELFF

V gene: TRBV28
clone size: .
D gene: .
J gene: TRBJ2-7
CDR3 DNA: TGTGCCAGCAATGAGCAGGTCTCCTACGAGCAGTACTTC
CDR3 protein: CASNEQVSYEQYF

V gene: TRBV7-3
clone size: few
D gene: .
J gene: TRBJ2-3
CDR3 DNA: TGTGCCAGCAGCCTCCCAGATAGCACAGATACGCAGTATTTT
CDR3 protein: CASSLPDSTDTQYF

V gene: TRBV7-9
clone size: .
D gene: .
J gene: TRBJ2-7
CDR3 DNA: TGTGCCAGCAGCTTAGAGGGAGTGGAGGTTGGGGAGCAGTACTTC
CDR3 protein: CASSLEGVEVGEQYF

V gene: TRBV7-2
clone size: .
D gene: .
J gene: TRBJ1-5
CDR3 DNA: TGTGCCAGCAGCGGATCGCAGGGTCGGAGCAATCAGCCCCAGCATTTT
CDR3 protein: CASSGSQGRSNQPQHF

V gene: TRBV2
clone size: .
D gene: .
J gene: TRBJ2-1
CDR3 DNA: TGTGCCAGCACCGCACGCGGCAATGAGCAGTTCTTC
CDR3 protein: CASTARGNEQFF

V gene: TRBV5-8
clone size: .
D gene: TRBD2
J gene: TRBJ2-3
CDR3 DNA: TGTGCCAGCAGCCGAGGACTAGCCGGCACAGATACGCAGTATTTT
CDR3 protein: CASSRGLAGTDTQYF